This T cell receptor (beta chain) was retrieved from a study of molecular identifiers for immune sequencing clone quantification. The CDR3 runs 19 residues. CDR1 and CDR2 (germline): SGDLS, YYNGEE. With regard to this clonotype: Its antigen is not identified. A junction end diverges from the germline sequence, so it may reflect a read error.

Study-wide results and limits: Same-barcode identical TCR molecules could make highly expanded clones look smaller than they are.

A single record per CDR3 protein comes from TCRdb applying MiXCR to the PCR reads. Here the sample spans 250,000 to 350,000 distinct CDR3 sequences, roughly a fifth being singletons. Sequenced material: naive CD8+ T cells from blood, with Jurkat cell RNA spiked in. Subset here: FACS-sorted CD8+CD4-CCR7+CD45RA+ naive T cells. The TCR originated in a human donor in good health. Some libraries in this study had Jurkat cell RNA spiked in. The chain carries TRBV9 and TRBJ2-6; 7 positions match TRBD1. The CDR3 sequence: CASSITQGMSLSGANVPTF. The CDR3 DNA follows: TGTGCCAGCAGCATTACACAGGGGATGTCCCTCTCTGGGGCCAACGTCCCGACTTTC.